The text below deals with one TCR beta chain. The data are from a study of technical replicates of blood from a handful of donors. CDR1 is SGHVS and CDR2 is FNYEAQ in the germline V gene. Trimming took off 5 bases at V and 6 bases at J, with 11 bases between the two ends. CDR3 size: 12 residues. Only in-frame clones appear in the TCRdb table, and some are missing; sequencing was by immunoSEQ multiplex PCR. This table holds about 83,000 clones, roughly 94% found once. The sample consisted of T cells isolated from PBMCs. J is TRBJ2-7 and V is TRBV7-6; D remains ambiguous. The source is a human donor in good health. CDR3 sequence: CASSPRAGEQYF. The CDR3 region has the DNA TGTGCCAGCAGCCCCCGCGCCGGCGAGCAGTACTTC.